What follows describes a single T cell receptor (beta chain). Its antigen is not yet known. No much larger clone exists at a distance of one base, and base qualities are not known. To prepare the library, the immunoSEQ multiplex PCR assay was applied. For the multiplex PCR, a mixture combining 60 forward primers for TCR Vbeta segments and 13 reverse primers for TCR Jbeta segments was used. A multiplex PCR assay on genomic DNA amplified the CDR3 region of rearranged TCR beta genes. On the Illumina HiSeq System, the amplified TCR beta libraries were sequenced as 87-base-pair reads. Regarding the original processing steps: Across the roughly 600 repertoires, a later analysis counted tens of millions of unique TCR beta chains, approximately 10 million of which were shared by at least two donors. Raw reads were error-corrected and collapsed into unique sequences by a nearest-neighbor algorithm in which closely related sequences were merged to remove PCR and sequencing errors. To assign V, D and J gene segments, CDR3 sequences were aligned to IMGT reference sequences. For a sequence to be retained, a match of at least six nucleotides was required to both a V gene segment and a J gene segment. Rearrangements were called productive when the CDR3 lacked stop codons and stayed in frame with V and J; all others were non-productive. Following IMGT convention, CDR3 was defined as the stretch from the second conserved V-encoded cysteine to the conserved J-encoded phenylalanine. The earlier analysis of fewer than 700 of the donors excluded sequences that lacked an unambiguous match to a single V gene segment. In an earlier analysis of approximately 590 of the donors, V segments were called functional above 56.7% productive rearrangements and were called segregating when the between-donor standard deviation exceeded 5%. To diagnose cytomegalovirus status from the catalog of TCR beta chain sequences, a statistical classification framework was built. V and J gene assignment, in a later analysis, came from comparing TCR nucleotide sequences with IMGT/GENE-DB human TR gene sequences. In a later analysis, CDR3 sequences and most-parsimonious VDJ recombination scenarios were assigned using the TCRdist pipeline. In a later analysis, each TCR beta chain was defined by its CDR3 amino acid sequence together with its V-gene family, and reads without a unique V-gene family were excluded. In a later analysis, 450 to 600 highly shared, low-generation-probability nucleotide sequences were removed to address suspected cross-contamination and a sequencing artifact. In a later analysis, a clonal expansion index for each public chain was calculated from normalized within-repertoire ranks of inferred template counts. Generation probabilities in a later analysis came from a VDJ recombination model fitted to out-of-frame rearrangements, and those results were checked against IGoR. A later analysis scored TCR-TCR, TCR-HLA and TCR-CMV co-occurrence with hypergeometric tests, applying a repertoire-size bias correction to TCR pairs. False discovery rates were estimated in a later analysis by permuting HLA or CMV assignments 20 times. A later analysis grouped co-occurring TCRs with DBSCAN, adding TCRdist sequence similarity when clustering within HLA-allele-positive subsets. Repertoires with fewer than 30,000 or more than 120,000 public chains were left out of co-occurrence clustering, as were a few repertoires with anomalous nucleotide sharing. TCRdb mirrors the immuneACCESS table, restricted to in-frame sequences. Some clones are absent from its copies; in checked studies, under half trace to an unresolved V gene, and the reason for the others is unknown. That table gives V, J and clone size, and the DNA gave D and trimming. The sample table contains some 100,000 clones; only one count was recorded for 60% to 85% of them. 4.5% to 5% of the sample is taken by the ten largest.

The V end loses 1 base and the J end loses 8 bases, and a stretch of 12 bases separates them. The CDR3 covers 14 residues, taking in both the cysteine and the phenylalanine. Only CDR3 DNA remains: 42 bases, in frame from the first base. CDR1 and CDR2 are read off the germline V gene as SGHVS and FNYEAQ. These data come from a study of cytomegalovirus exposure and HLA in healthy donors (dated by TCRdb to 2017 to 2019). With regard to the full study: An earlier analysis of roughly 570 of the donors reported 250 to 350 Gb of sequence data and around 120 million unique TCR beta sequences obtained from about 170 million T cells. An early release that covered about 600 HLA-typed donors contained approximately 290 gigabases of sequencing data and tens of millions of unique TCR sequences. The genetic ancestry cluster associated with self-reported Caucasian donors included roughly 84% of the 398 genotyped donors. The study aimed to test whether cataloging public T cell receptors could reveal signatures of past pathogen exposure. The T cell repertoires of roughly 660 subjects were profiled by immunosequencing and related to cytomegalovirus serostatus. Besides the first cohort of approximately 670 subjects, a separate validation cohort made up of roughly 120 different subjects was used. High-throughput TCR immunosequencing, statistical association of individual TCRs with disease status, and machine learning were combined to predict cytomegalovirus infection status. To study patterns of TCR occurrence, a later analysis re-analyzed previously published TCR beta repertoires from 666 donors and added high-resolution HLA genotyping. The later analysis used no new phenotypic data to find candidate immune exposures, relying instead on TCR beta sequences and their occurrence across donors. An earlier analysis of several hundred of the donors used high-throughput TCR beta sequencing to judge whether each TCR beta V gene segment behaved as functional or pseudogenic. Alongside the repertoire data, information on donor age, sex, ethnicity and CMV serostatus was compiled. Genome-wide SNP genotypes for about 65% of the 666 donors were used in a later genetic analysis, which treated that subset as a discovery cohort. Every repertoire in the discovery cohort had been generated on one and the same sequencing platform. HLA typing covered class I and class II loci at four-digit resolution. Typing coverage differed by locus: A, B, C, DRB1 and DQB1 were typed in about 620-640 donors, DQA1 in 522, DPA1 in some 610, and DPB1 in approximately 450. Because of strong linkage in the cohort, 4 to 6 DR-DQ haplotypes were treated as single units for association and clustering. Among over 350 genotyped donors of the cohort, an average of about 240,000 unique TCR beta nucleotide sequences were sequenced per donor, around 20% of them non-productive.

Results the study describes overall, beyond this receptor: Roughly uniform sequencing depth across donors was assumed in presence/absence analyses, although this assumption may not hold. In a later genetic analysis, a missense DCLRE1C variant was associated with V-gene and J-gene trimming of TCR beta chains, and the association was replicated in an independent cohort. Cytomegalovirus status was reported to be diagnosed by the classifier with high specificity and sensitivity in both the original and validation cohorts. When HLA alleles, especially DR and DQ, strongly co-occurred, attributing TCR associations to individual alleles was difficult. The cohort was sequenced for TCR beta chains only, and without alpha or paired-chain data the features that could be detected were limited. In a later analysis, HLA-associated TCR beta chains showed more clonal expansion and lower generation probabilities than non-associated chains that were equally common. Broadly in line with IMGT annotations, most TCR beta V segments showed up in productive rearrangements about 90% or about 30% of the time in an earlier analysis of several hundred of the donors. A cluster of highly shared sequence variants was judged likely to be a technical artifact of the sequencing pipeline. The 87-base-pair reads could not distinguish some IMGT-functional V segments, including TRBV6-2 and TRBV6-3, so those segments were excluded. For the cohort, immune exposure information was limited to CMV serostatus. While some public TCRs were present in many individuals, most TCR sequences turned up only very rarely across donors. A later analysis reported that several top co-occurrence clusters appeared linked to parvovirus B19, influenza, CMV and Epstein-Barr virus. A later genetic analysis reported fewer N-insertions in productive TCRs among donors in an Asian-associated ancestry cluster than the roughly 620-donor mean. According to a later analysis, most CMV-associated TCR beta chains appeared to be HLA-restricted, and the HLA associations seemed to be driven largely by CMV exposure. Correlated functional status among segregating V segments might be attributable to linkage disequilibrium, but an unknown experimental factor could not be ruled out. At a false discovery rate of 0.05, a later analysis linked some 18,000 TCR beta sequences to specific HLA alleles. A few of the identified cytomegalovirus-associated TCR beta chains were confirmed in vitro to be specific for cytomegalovirus antigens. A total of about 180 TCR beta chains were listed by the study as associated with cytomegalovirus. A further reported finding was that TCR beta sequences accurately predicted the HLA-A and HLA-B alleles for most subjects in the first cohort. It was suggested by the authors that the approach could potentially be generalized to other disease states and immunological phenotypes. In a later analysis, the rate of TCR association differed among HLA loci, with DRB1 alleles having the most associated TCRs and HLA-C alleles having the fewest. Because counts were too low, around 18 rarely observed V segments, including chromosome 9 orphons, were left out of the earlier analysis of approximately 580 of the donors. HLA typing was unavailable for some donors at each locus, so association tests used only the typed subset.

The cohort comprised hundreds of healthy bone marrow donors. At the time of sampling, every cohort member was nominally healthy, though immune exposures that went unrecorded were likely present. The donor tested CMV seropositive and was one of the 289 seropositive cohort members. A peripheral blood sample was provided by each donor, and peripheral blood mononuclear cells were used for TCR beta sequencing. The Qiagen DNeasy Blood Extraction Kit was used to extract genomic DNA from the blood cell samples. The chain employs TRBV7-6 and TRBJ1-3; the D segment could be TRBD1, given 5 matching bases. The sequence derives from a man in his forties or fifties in good health and CMV-seropositive. Sequenced sample: PBMCs. The DNA reads TGTGCCAGCAGCTTAGGTCAGGGCCACGACACCATATATTTT. Translated, it reads CASSLGQGHDTIYF.